This T cell receptor (beta chain) was observed in a study of blood T cell repertoires in COVID-19. Study context: From the United States, Italy and Spain came samples of acute and convalescent COVID-19. Sample material is recorded as cDNA or gDNA derived from T cells, B-cell-depleted T cells, or PBMCs.

Authors' methods: Quantification of nucleated cells was approximated via reference gene primer amplification. Measured with immunoSEQ multiplex PCR; TCRdb has only the in-frame clones, and not every one. The DNA gave D and trimming, while V, J and clone size come from that table. The data show roughly 390,000 clones, with about 85% seen just once and roughly 3.6% held by the top ten. The germline CDR1 and CDR2 sequences are SGDLS and YYNGEE. The CDR3 sequence is 16 residues long. V dropped 2 bases and J dropped 6 bases, with 20 bases sitting between them. Material for sequencing was peripheral blood. This chain connects TRBV9 to TRBJ1-2; a possible D gene is TRBD1 (6 bases). The source of this sequence is a woman aged 18-30 years with acute or convalescent COVID-19. In DNA, the CDR3 is TGTGCCAGCAGCGTTAACCAACATCAGGGGAACCATGGCTACACCTTC. Encoded protein: CASSVNQHQGNHGYTF.